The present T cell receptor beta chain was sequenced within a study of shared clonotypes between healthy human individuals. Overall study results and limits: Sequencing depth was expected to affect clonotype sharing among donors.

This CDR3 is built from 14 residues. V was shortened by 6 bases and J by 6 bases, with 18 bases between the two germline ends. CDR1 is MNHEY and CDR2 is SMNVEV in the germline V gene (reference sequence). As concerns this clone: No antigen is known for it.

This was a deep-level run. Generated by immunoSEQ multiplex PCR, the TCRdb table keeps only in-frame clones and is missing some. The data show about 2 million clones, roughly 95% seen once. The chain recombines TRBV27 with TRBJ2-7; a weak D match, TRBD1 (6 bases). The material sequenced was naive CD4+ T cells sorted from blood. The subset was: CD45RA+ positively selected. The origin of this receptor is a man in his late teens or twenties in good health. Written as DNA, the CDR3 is TGTGCCAGCAGGCACACAGGGAAAGTAAGCGAGCAGTACTTC. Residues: CASRHTGKVSEQYF.